The subject of this entry is one T cell receptor beta chain. The antigen is not known. TCRB transcripts that were expressed got sequenced, as all of the isolated RNA had been reverse transcribed. TCRdb keeps only in-frame clones here, not all; method: immunoSEQ multiplex PCR. This sample carries 55,000 to 85,000 clones, roughly 50% of them seen once, and the ten largest clones take 0.65% to 0.85%. This record comes from a study of beta chain features in type 1 diabetes. Findings and limits, study-wide: In all four CD4+ subsets, TCRB CDR3 length was significantly, moderately reduced in type 1 diabetes. It was among patients, rather than healthy donors, that naive, central memory and Treg TCRB repertoires appeared more similar.

This CDR3 contains 20 residues. Losses at the gene ends were 1 base for V and 4 bases for J; bases not matched to a gene: 19. Germline V gene data show CDR1 as KGHSH and CDR2 as LQKENI. This clonotype was sampled from a man under 40 with type 1 diabetes. V gene TRBV18 combines with J gene TRBJ2-3, with TRBD2 matching over 8 bases. Sequenced input: central memory CD4+ T cells from blood. The CDR3 is CASSPQAWRGASRSADTQYF. The CDR3 DNA follows: TGTGCCAGCTCACCACAGGCGTGGCGGGGGGCCTCTAGATCGGCAGATACGCAGTATTTT.